The 9 T cell receptor beta chains in this list originate from one sample, sequenced in a study of cytomegalovirus exposure and HLA in healthy donors. The table came from immunoSEQ multiplex PCR; TCRdb's copy has only in-frame clones and leaves some out. The profile shows about 44,000 clones, roughly 93% of them singletons. The specimen was PBMCs. The source is a woman aged 18 to 35 in good health and CMV-seronegative.

The V and J genes are TRBV18 and TRBJ2-3; D perhaps matches TRBD1 (6 bases). Germline V gives CDR1 KGHSH, CDR2 LQKENI. This CDR3 region has 16 residues. The V and J ends lost 0 bases and 1 base respectively, with 11 bases between them. Written as DNA, the CDR3 is TGTGCCAGCTCACCACCCGTGGGGGCTGGCACAGATACGCAGTATTTT. This translates into CASSPPVGAGTDTQYF.

The chain combines TRBV18 with TRBJ1-1; a weak D match, TRBD1 (5 bases). CDR3 length equals 13 residues. The V end lost 6 bases, the J end lost 5 bases, and 13 bases lay between the germline ends. Germline CDR1 and CDR2: KGHSH and LQKENI. The CDR3, as DNA: TGTGCCAGCTCTCAGGGTGCGGGGACTGAAGCTTTCTTT. This gives the protein CASSQGAGTEAFF.

This clone has just one count. This chain uses TRBV2 with TRBJ1-4; 10 nucleotides agree with TRBD1. V dropped 8 bases and J dropped 8; count of bases not matched to a gene: 8. There are 14 residues in the CDR3. The germline CDR1 and CDR2 sequences are SNHLY and FYNNEI. CDR3 nucleotide sequence: TGTGCCAGCGTCCGGACAGGGGGGTCAGAAAAACTGTTTTTT. It translates to CASVRTGGSEKLFF. The variable domain in full, with the rest retrieved from reference TRBV2 and TRBJ1-4, is EPEVTQTPSHQVTQMGQEVILRCVPISNHLYFYWYRQILGQKVEFLVSFYNNEISEKSEIFDDQFSVERPDGSNFTLKIRSTKLEDSAMYFCASVRTGGSEKLFFGSGTQLSVL.

The rearrangement joins TRBV11-2 to TRBJ2-7; 8 bases fit TRBD2. The CDR3 runs to 15 residues. After removal of 5 bases from V and 6 bases from J, the junction contained 12 bases not matched to a gene. CDR1 and CDR2 from the germline V gene are SGHAT and FQNNGV. The CDR3 coding sequence is TGTGCCAGCAGCGACGGGGGGGGGCCAGCGGGCGAGCAGTACTTC. Protein product: CASSDGGGPAGEQYF.

The rearrangement joins TRBV7-9 to TRBJ2-1, with TRBD2 matching 14 bases. V gave up 4 bases and J gave up 7 bases; unmatched junction bases: 6. The CDR3 runs 16 residues. Per germline, CDR1 SEHNR and CDR2 FQNEAQ (reference sequence). As DNA, the CDR3 is TGTGCCAGCAGCTCGCCGGGACTAGCGGGAGAGAATGAGCAGTTCTTC. Protein sequence: CASSSPGLAGENEQFF.

The genes are TRBV6-6 and TRBJ1-1; possible D gene TRBD1, 5 bases. This CDR3 comprises 14 residues. Between the trimmed V and J ends, which lost 6 bases and 3 bases, there was a span of 14 bases. CDR1 is MNHNY, CDR2 SVGAGI, per germline (reference sequence). The CDR3, as DNA: TGTGCCAGCAGGTCGGCCGCGGGGGACACTGAAGCTTTCTTT. Its protein is CASRSAAGDTEAFF.

The rearrangement links TRBV2 to TRBJ1-2; D is possibly TRBD1 (5 bases). Trimming shortened V by 3 bases and J by 4 bases, and 9 bases separated the two germline ends. This CDR3 is built from 13 residues. CDR1 and CDR2 from the germline V gene are SNHLY and FYNNEI. The CDR3 protein is CASSDETAYGYTF. The CDR3 nucleotides are TGTGCCAGCAGTGATGAGACAGCCTATGGCTACACCTTC.

The gene calls are TRBV27 and TRBJ2-7, with 7 bases lining up with TRBD2. Germline V gene sequence: CDR1 MNHEY, CDR2 SMNVEV (reference sequence). With V trimmed by 0 bases and J by 6 bases, 8 bases remained unmatched. The CDR3 sequence is 15 residues long. The CDR3 is CASSLSNGLVFEQYF. CDR3 coding DNA: TGTGCCAGCAGTTTATCGAATGGACTAGTCTTCGAGCAGTACTTC.

The J gene is TRBJ1-4, the V gene TRBV9, with D possibly matching TRBD1 (5 bases). CDR3 length: 16 amino acids. V dropped 0 bases and J dropped 4 bases, with 13 bases sitting between them. Germline loops: CDR1 SGDLS, CDR2 YYNGEE. The CDR3 nucleotides read TGTGCCAGCAGCGTAGGGCTCGACAGTCTTAATGAAAAACTGTTTTTT. This encodes CASSVGLDSLNEKLFF.